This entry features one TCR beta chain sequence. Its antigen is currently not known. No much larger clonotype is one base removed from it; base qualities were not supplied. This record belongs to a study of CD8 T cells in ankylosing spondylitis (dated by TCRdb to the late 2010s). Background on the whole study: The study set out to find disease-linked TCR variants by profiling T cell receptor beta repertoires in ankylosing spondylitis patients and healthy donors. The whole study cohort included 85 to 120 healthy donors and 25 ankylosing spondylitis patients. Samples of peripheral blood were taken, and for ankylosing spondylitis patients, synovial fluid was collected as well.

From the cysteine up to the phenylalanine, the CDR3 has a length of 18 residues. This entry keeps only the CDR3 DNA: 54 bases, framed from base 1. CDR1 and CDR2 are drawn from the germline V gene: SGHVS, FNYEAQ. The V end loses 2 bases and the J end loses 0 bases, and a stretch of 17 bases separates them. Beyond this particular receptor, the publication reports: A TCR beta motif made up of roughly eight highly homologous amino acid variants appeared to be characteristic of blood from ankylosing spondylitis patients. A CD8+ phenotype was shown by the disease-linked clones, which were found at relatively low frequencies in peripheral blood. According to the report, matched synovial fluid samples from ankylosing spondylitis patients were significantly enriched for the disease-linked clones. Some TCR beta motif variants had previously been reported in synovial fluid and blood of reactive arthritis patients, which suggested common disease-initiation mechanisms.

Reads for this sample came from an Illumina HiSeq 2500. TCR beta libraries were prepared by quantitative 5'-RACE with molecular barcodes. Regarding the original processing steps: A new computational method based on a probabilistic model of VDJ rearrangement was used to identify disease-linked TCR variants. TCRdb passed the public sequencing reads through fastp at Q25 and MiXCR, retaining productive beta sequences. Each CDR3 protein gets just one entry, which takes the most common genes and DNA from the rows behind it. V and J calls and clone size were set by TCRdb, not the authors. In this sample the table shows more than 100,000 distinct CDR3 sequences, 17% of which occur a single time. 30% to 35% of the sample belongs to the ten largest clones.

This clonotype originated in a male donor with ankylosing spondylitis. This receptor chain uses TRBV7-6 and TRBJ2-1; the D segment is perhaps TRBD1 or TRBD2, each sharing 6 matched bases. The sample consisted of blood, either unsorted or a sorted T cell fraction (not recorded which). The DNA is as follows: TGTGCCAGCAGCTTAATAGAATTCGGGGGCAGCTCCTACAATGAGCAGTTCTTC. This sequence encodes CASSLIEFGGSSYNEQFF.